This T cell receptor beta chain originates from a study of blood T cell repertoires in COVID-19 (dated by TCRdb to 2018 to 2021). For the wider study: The collaborator samples originated in the United States, Italy and Spain and spanned the acute and convalescent phases of COVID-19. HLA class I and class II types, where available, came from metadata supplied by the sample provider rather than from assay-based typing. The samples were drawn from two sources: the first 160 participants of the ongoing ImmuneRACE study, and 1,200 or so subjects contributed by 6 global collaborators. The material from the prospective study consisted of cDNA or gDNA derived from T cells, B-cell-depleted T cells, or PBMCs. Sample metadata almost always included a de-identified subject ID, COVID-19 status, age in years and sex. Deeply sampled blood TCRbeta repertoires from subjects exposed to, actively infected with, or recovered from COVID-19 were included in the dataset. A freely available public database, intended as a resource for researchers studying the immune response to SARS-CoV-2, is where the repertoires were released. The paper's findings and limits, for the study overall: Clinical and demographic metadata were provided uncurated, with the amount varying by source and participant.

Whole blood was collected in K2EDTA tubes by collaborating institutions according to the institutions' own protocols. Collaborator samples were shipped for TCRbeta analysis as frozen whole blood, isolated PBMCs, or DNA extracted from either sample type. In the case of this clone: Its antigen is still unknown. No base quality values were provided; no much bigger clone lies one nucleotide off.

V gives up 2 bases and J gives up 9 bases, and the segment between their germline ends measures 11 bases. Taken from cysteine to phenylalanine, the CDR3 has 13 residues. The CDR3 DNA has 39 bases and is translated from base 1. The germline V gene specifies MNHEY as CDR1 and SVGAGI as CDR2. TCRbeta CDR3 regions were amplified from genomic DNA by means of the immunoSEQ Assay, a bias-controlled multiplex PCR. Turning to the authors' computational methods: The number of nucleated cells in each sample was estimated by amplification of reference gene primers within the assay. Sequence reads were collapsed and filtered to measure the absolute abundance of every unique TCRbeta CDR3 rearrangement. For each sample, productive Simpson clonality was calculated as the square root of Simpson's diversity index over productive rearrangements. Imported from immuneACCESS, the table was reduced by TCRdb to in-frame sequences with V and J called. These copies leave out some clones; in studies compared against another copy, an unresolved V gene accounts for under half, and the cause of the remainder is not known. V and J calls and clone size follow that table, whereas D and trimming were derived from the DNA. The sample includes more than 50,000 clones, with approximately 92% observed a single time. The ten largest clones capture around a sixth of the sample.

The chain is made from TRBV6-5 and TRBJ1-5, with the D gene not confidently named. This clonotype was obtained from an elderly man with acute or convalescent COVID-19. Sample: peripheral blood. The DNA reads TGTGCCAGCAGTTACGGGCGGGGAAGGCCCCAGCATTTT. Its protein product is CASSYGRGRPQHF.